This T cell receptor (beta chain) emerged from a study of blood T cell repertoires in COVID-19. Sequencing used immunoSEQ multiplex PCR; TCRdb keeps in-frame clones, though not all of them. This table has 150,000 to 200,000 clones, 86% appearing once. Grouping used clinical history reported by participants in a survey and questionnaire. The V gene's germline CDR1 is SGHRS and CDR2 YFSETQ. V shed 4 bases and J 9 bases; nucleotides not matched to a gene: 12. There are 14 residues in the CDR3. Sequencing used PBMCs or T cells enriched from blood (not recorded which). This chain uses TRBV5-1 with TRBJ1-2, with TRBD1 matching over 7 bases. The TCR was taken from a woman aged 25 to 39 who had recovered from COVID-19. CDR3 residues: CASSLSGEGGSYTF. CDR3 DNA sequence: TGCGCCAGCAGCCTATCCGGGGAAGGGGGCAGCTACACCTTC.